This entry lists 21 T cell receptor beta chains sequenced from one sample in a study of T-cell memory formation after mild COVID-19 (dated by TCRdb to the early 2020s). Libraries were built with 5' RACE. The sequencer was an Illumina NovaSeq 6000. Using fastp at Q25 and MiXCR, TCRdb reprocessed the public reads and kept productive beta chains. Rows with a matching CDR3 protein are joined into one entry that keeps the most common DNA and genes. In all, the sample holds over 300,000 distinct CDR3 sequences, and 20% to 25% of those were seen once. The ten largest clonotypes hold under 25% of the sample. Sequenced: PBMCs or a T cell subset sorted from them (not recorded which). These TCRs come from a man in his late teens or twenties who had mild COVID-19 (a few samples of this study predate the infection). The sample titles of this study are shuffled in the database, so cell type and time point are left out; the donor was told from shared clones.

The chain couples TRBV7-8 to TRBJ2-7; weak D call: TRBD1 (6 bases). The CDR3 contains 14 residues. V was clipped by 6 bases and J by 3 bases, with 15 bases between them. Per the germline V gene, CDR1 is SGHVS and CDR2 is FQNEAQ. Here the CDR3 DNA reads TGTGCCAGCAGTTTCGTCGGGACAAACTACGAGCAGTACTTC. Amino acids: CASSFVGTNYEQYF.

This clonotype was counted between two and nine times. Here the CDR3 DNA reads TGTGCCAGCAGCTTAACGGGGTCACTTTATGAGCAGTTCTTC. Amino acids: CASSLTGSLYEQFF. This rearrangement joins TRBV7-8 to TRBJ2-1; D is perhaps TRBD2 (5 bases). CDR1 and CDR2 from the germline V gene are SGHVS and FQNEAQ. With 2 bases removed from V and 8 bases from J, the gap between germline ends came to 13 bases. The CDR3 contains 14 residues.

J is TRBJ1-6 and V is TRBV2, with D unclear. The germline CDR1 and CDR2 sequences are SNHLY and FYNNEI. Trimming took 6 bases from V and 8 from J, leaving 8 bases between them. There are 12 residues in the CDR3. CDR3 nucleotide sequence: TGTGCCAGCAGCGACGGGGATTCACCCCTCCACTTT. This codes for CASSDGDSPLHF.

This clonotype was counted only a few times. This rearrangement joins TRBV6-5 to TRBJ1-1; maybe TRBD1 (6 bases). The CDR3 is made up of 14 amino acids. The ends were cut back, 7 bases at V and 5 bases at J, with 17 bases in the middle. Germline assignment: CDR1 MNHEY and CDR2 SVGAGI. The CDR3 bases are TGTGCCAGCACAAAAAGGGGGGCAAGAACTGAAGCTTTCTTT. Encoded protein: CASTKRGARTEAFF.

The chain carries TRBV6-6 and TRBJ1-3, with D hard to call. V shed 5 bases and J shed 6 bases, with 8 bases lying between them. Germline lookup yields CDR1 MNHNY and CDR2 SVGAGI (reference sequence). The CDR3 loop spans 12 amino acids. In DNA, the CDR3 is TGTGCCAGCAGTCAAGAATCAAACACCATATATTTT. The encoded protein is CASSQESNTIYF.

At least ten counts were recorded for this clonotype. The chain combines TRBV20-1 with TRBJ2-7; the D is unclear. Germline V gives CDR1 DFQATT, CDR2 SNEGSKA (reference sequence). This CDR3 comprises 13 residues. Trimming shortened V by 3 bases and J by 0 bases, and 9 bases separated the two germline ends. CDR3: CSARQDLSYEQYV. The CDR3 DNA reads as TGCAGTGCTAGGCAGGATCTCTCCTACGAGCAGTACGTC.

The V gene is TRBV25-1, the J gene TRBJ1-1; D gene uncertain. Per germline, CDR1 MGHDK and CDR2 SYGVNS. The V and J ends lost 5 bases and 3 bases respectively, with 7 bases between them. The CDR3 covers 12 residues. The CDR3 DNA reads TGTGCCAGCAGTTATCGATACACTGAAGCTTTCTTT. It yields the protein CASSYRYTEAFF.

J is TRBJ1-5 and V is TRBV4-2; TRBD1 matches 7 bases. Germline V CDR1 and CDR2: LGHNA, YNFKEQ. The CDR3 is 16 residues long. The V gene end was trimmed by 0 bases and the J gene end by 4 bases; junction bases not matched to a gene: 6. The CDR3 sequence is CASSQEETGLNQPQHF. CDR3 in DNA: TGTGCCAGCAGCCAAGAGGAGACAGGGTTGAATCAGCCCCAGCATTTT.

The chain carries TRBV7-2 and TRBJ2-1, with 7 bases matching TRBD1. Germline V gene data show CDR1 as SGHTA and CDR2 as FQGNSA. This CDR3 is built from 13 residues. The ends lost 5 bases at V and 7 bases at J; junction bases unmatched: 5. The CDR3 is CASSLTGWNEQFF. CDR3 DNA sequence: TGTGCCAGCAGCCTGACAGGGTGGAATGAGCAGTTCTTC.

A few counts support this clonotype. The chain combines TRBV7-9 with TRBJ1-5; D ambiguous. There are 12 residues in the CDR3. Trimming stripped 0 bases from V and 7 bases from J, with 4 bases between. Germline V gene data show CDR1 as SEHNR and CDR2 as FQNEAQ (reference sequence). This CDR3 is CASSLAAQPQHF. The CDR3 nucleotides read TGTGCCAGCAGCTTAGCAGCCCAGCCCCAGCATTTT.

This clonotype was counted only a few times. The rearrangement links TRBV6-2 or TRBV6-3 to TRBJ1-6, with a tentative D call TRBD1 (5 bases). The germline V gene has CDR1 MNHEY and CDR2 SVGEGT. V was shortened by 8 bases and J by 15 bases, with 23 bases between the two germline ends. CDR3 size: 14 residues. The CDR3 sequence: CASDRGREVENLHF. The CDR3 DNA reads TGTGCCAGCGATCGGGGGAGGGAGGTCGAAAACCTCCACTTT.

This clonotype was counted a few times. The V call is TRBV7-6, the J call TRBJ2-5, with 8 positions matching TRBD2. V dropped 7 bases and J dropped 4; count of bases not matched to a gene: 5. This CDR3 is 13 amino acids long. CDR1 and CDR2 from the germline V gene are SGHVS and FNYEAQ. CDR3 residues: CASIPREGETQYF. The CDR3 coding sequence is TGTGCCAGCATCCCCCGGGAGGGAGAGACCCAGTACTTC.

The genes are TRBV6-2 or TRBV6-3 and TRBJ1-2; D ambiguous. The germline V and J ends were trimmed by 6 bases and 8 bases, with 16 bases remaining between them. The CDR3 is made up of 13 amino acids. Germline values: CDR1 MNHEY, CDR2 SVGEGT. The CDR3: CASSIGPHDGYTF. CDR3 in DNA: TGTGCCAGCAGCATCGGGCCTCACGACGGCTACACCTTC.

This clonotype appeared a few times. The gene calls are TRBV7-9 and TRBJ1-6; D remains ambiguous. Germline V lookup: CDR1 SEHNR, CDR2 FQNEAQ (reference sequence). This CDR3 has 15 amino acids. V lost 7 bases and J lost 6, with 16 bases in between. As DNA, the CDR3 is TGTGCCAGCACCCCACCGGGATCGGCTAATTCACCCCTCCACTTT. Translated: CASTPPGSANSPLHF.

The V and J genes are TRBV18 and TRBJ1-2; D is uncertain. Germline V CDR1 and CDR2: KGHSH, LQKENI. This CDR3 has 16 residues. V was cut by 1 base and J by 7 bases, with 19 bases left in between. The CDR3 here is CASSPQAPGTTFGYTF. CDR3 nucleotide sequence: TGTGCCAGCTCACCACAGGCTCCGGGAACAACTTTTGGCTACACCTTC.

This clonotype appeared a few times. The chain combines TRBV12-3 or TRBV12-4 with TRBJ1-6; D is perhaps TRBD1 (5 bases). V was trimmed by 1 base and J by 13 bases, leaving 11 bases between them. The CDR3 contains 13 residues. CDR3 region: CASSLEGRRPLHF. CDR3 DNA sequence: TGTGCCAGCAGTTTAGAGGGGCGCCGTCCCCTCCACTTT.

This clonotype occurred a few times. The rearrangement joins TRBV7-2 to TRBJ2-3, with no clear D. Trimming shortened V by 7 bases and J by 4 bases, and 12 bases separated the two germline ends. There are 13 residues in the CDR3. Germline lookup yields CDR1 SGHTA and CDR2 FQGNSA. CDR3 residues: CASTVTLADTQYF. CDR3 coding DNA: TGTGCCAGCACCGTAACTTTGGCAGATACGCAGTATTTT.

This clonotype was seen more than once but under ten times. The CDR3 nucleotides read TGCGCCAGCAGCCAGACGGAGGGGCCCGAGCAGTTCTTC. Translated: CASSQTEGPEQFF. The chain joins TRBV4-1 to TRBJ2-1, with D possibly being TRBD2 (6 bases). There are 13 residues in the CDR3. The V gene's germline CDR1 is MGHRA and CDR2 YSYEKL. Trimming stripped 3 bases from V and 10 bases from J, with 13 bases between.

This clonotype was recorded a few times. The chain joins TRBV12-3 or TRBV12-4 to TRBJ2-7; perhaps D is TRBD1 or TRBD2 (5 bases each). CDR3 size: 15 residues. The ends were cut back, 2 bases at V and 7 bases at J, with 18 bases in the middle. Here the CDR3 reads CASSLYVGRRQEQYF. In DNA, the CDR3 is TGTGCCAGCAGTTTATACGTGGGACGGAGACAAGAGCAGTACTTC.

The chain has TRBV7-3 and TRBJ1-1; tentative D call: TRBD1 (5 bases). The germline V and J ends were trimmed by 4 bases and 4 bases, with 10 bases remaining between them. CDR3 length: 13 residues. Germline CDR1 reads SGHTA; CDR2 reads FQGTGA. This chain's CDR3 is CASSWGGSTEAFF. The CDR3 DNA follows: TGTGCCAGCAGCTGGGGGGGGAGCACTGAAGCTTTCTTT. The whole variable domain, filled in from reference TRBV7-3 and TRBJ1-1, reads GAGVSQTPSNKVTEKGKYVELRCDPISGHTALYWYRQSLGQGPEFLIYFQGTGAADDSGLPNDRFFAVRPEGSVSTLKIQRTERGDSAVYLCASSWGGSTEAFFGQGTRLTVV.

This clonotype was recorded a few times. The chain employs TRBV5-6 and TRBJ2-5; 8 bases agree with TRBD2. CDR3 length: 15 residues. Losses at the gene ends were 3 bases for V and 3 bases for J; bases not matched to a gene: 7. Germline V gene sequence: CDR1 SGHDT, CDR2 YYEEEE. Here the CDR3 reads CASSWTAGGEETQYF. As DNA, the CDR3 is TGTGCCAGCAGCTGGACCGCGGGGGGAGAAGAGACCCAGTACTTC.